Following are 24 T cell receptor beta chains from one sample sequenced in a study of blood T cell repertoires in COVID-19. Data came from immunoSEQ multiplex PCR; TCRdb stores just in-frame clones and leaves some out. The sample carries about 170,000 clones, approximately 90% recorded once. Sequenced material: peripheral blood. The receptors come from a young man with COVID-19, enrolled during active disease.

This chain joins TRBV7-3 and TRBJ1-1, with D hard to call. The germline gives CDR1 SGHTA, CDR2 FQGTGA. The CDR3 runs to 16 residues. V lost 0 bases and J lost 3, with 14 bases in between. CDR3 in amino acids: CASSLTRHDGYTEAFF. The CDR3 DNA reads TGTGCCAGCAGCTTAACCCGTCACGACGGGTACACTGAAGCTTTCTTT.

The rearrangement joins TRBV13 to TRBJ1-1; TRBD1 is a possible D gene (6 bases). The germline gives CDR1 PRHDT, CDR2 FYEKMQ (reference sequence). V dropped 3 bases and J dropped 6 bases, with 11 bases sitting between them. The CDR3 has 13 residues. CDR3 in amino acids: CASSLSGAAEAFF. The CDR3 DNA sequence: TGTGCCAGCAGCTTGTCAGGGGCGGCTGAAGCTTTCTTT.

The V call is TRBV2, the J call TRBJ2-7; 9 positions match TRBD1. The CDR3 loop spans 15 amino acids. Trimming at V came to 10 bases and at J to 2 bases, leaving 12 bases not matched to a gene. Per germline, CDR1 SNHLY and CDR2 FYNNEI. CDR3 protein: CATLDSGTGTYEQYF. CDR3 nucleotides: TGTGCCACCCTTGACTCCGGGACAGGGACCTACGAGCAGTACTTC.

The chain's CDR3 is CASSKTTGGSGNTIYF. DNA of the CDR3: TGCGCCAGCAGTAAAACGACAGGCGGCTCTGGAAACACCATATATTTT. J is TRBJ1-3 and V is TRBV5-1, with D tentatively TRBD1 (6 bases). This CDR3 spans 16 amino acids. Trimming took 5 bases from V and 0 from J, leaving 15 bases between them. CDR1 is SGHRS and CDR2 is YFSETQ in the germline V gene.

With regard to this clone: One junction end disagrees with the germline gene, perhaps due to a read error. V gene TRBV5-6 combines with J gene TRBJ1-4; D gene unclear. This CDR3 spans 15 amino acids. Germline CDR1 SGHDT, CDR2 YYEEEE. CDR3 bases: TGTGCCAGCAGCTTGGCCGGTACAACTAATGAAAAACTGCTTTTT. This translates into CASSLAGTTNEKLLF.

CDR3 region: CASSFLRGGVYEQYF. CDR3 in DNA: TGTGCCAGCAGCTTCCTTAGAGGAGGGGTCTACGAGCAGTACTTC. The rearrangement joins TRBV28 to TRBJ2-7, with a weak D call TRBD2 (6 bases). In germline, CDR1 is MDHEN, CDR2 SYDVKM. V dropped 6 bases and J dropped 3 bases, with 18 bases sitting between them. CDR3 length equals 15 residues.

This chain connects TRBV19 to TRBJ2-4; 9 nucleotides line up with TRBD1. CDR3 length: 15 amino acids. CDR1 is LNHDA and CDR2 is SQIVND in the germline V gene (reference sequence). The junction had 7 bases not matched to a gene; V was cut back by 4 bases and J by 6 bases. The CDR3 here is CASSTAGQGTNIQYF. The CDR3 DNA reads TGTGCCAGTAGTACCGCTGGACAGGGGACAAACATTCAGTACTTC.

The chain has TRBV5-6 and TRBJ2-5; maybe TRBD2 (6 bases). CDR3 length: 15 residues. CDR1 is SGHDT and CDR2 is YYEEEE in the germline V gene. The V gene lost 4 bases and the J gene lost 6 bases, with 19 bases spanning the gap. The DNA of the CDR3 is TGTGCCAGCAGCCCCTATGACTGGGGAGGCCAGACCCAGTACTTC. Protein sequence: CASSPYDWGGQTQYF.

The DNA of the CDR3 is TGTGCCATCAGTGCAGGGGGCAATCAGCCCCAGCATTTT. Translated, it gives CAISAGGNQPQHF. The V gene is TRBV10-3, the J gene TRBJ1-5; D is perhaps TRBD1 (6 bases). Trimming removed 4 bases from V and 2 bases from J, with 6 bases in between. Germline loops: CDR1 ENHRY, CDR2 SYGVKD. The CDR3 spans 13 residues.

V and J are TRBV7-9 and TRBJ2-7; 9 bases are shared with TRBD1. CDR1 is SEHNR and CDR2 is FQNEAQ in the germline V gene (reference sequence). V lost 2 bases to trimming and J lost 2 bases; unmatched junction nucleotides: 4. CDR3 length equals 15 residues. In DNA, the CDR3 is TGTGCCAGCAGCTTATTGGGACAGGGCCCCTACGAGCAGTACTTC. Translation: CASSLLGQGPYEQYF.

As for this clone: Mismatch with germline at one junction end may stem from a read error. CDR3 region: CASSELAGTGEKLLF. CDR3 nucleotide sequence: TGTGCCAGCAGTGAATTGGCAGGGACTGGGGAAAAACTGCTTTTT. This chain joins TRBV6-1 and TRBJ1-4, with a possible D match to TRBD1 (5 bases). This CDR3 has 15 residues. Germline V gene sequence: CDR1 MNHNS, CDR2 SASEGT.

This chain links TRBV4-3 with TRBJ1-5; D uncertain. This CDR3 spans 13 amino acids. V was cut by 4 bases and J by 4 bases, with 8 bases left in between. Germline values: CDR1 LGHNA, CDR2 YSLEER. CDR3 sequence reads: CASSLKTNQPQHF. The CDR3 region has the DNA TGCGCCAGCAGCCTAAAAACAAATCAGCCCCAGCATTTT.

The rearrangement joins TRBV7-8 to TRBJ1-3; D not resolved. This CDR3 has 15 residues. Trimming pared 5 bases from V and 2 bases from J, leaving 13 bases between. Germline assignment: CDR1 SGHVS and CDR2 FQNEAQ. DNA of the CDR3: TGTGCCAGCAGCCCCAGTATCGGGGCTGGAAACACCATATATTTT. As protein: CASSPSIGAGNTIYF. Using reference TRBV7-8 and TRBJ1-3 for the parts outside the CDR3, the full variable domain is GAGVSQSPRYKVAKRGQDVALRCDPISGHVSLFWYQQALGQGPEFLTYFQNEAQLDKSGLPSDRFFAERPEGSVSTLKIQRTQQEDSAVYLCASSPSIGAGNTIYFGEGSWLTVV.

The gene calls are TRBV14 and TRBJ2-1; D unclear. The V gene's germline CDR1 is SGHDN and CDR2 FVKESK. Trimming shortened V by 1 base and J by 7 bases, and 11 bases separated the two germline ends. The CDR3 loop spans 14 amino acids. CDR3 residues: CASSQVAFDNEQFF. DNA for the CDR3: TGTGCCAGCAGCCAAGTTGCGTTTGATAATGAGCAGTTCTTC. Based on the CDR3 plus reference TRBV14 and TRBJ2-1, the full variable domain is EAGVTQFPSHSVIEKGQTVTLRCDPISGHDNLYWYRRVMGKEIKFLLHFVKESKQDESGMPNNRFLAERTGGTYSTLKVQPAELEDSGVYFCASSQVAFDNEQFFGPGTRLTVL.

The chain employs TRBV4-3 and TRBJ2-6; 9 positions match TRBD1. Germline CDR1 LGHNA, CDR2 YSLEER. This CDR3 has 19 residues. V dropped 4 bases and J dropped 3; count of bases not matched to a gene: 13. The CDR3 spells CASSLVPGQGYSGANVLTF. CDR3 DNA sequence: TGCGCCAGCAGCCTAGTACCGGGACAGGGTTATAGTGGGGCCAACGTCCTGACTTTC.

The chain joins TRBV6-2 or TRBV6-3 to TRBJ2-1; 9 bases map to TRBD2. V trimming: 6 bases; J trimming: 4 bases; junction bases outside the gene matches: 16. The V gene's germline CDR1 is MNHEY and CDR2 SVGEGT. This CDR3 region has 18 residues. The CDR3 loop is CASSSLWAGGPFYNEQFF. In DNA, the CDR3 is TGTGCCAGCAGCTCCCTATGGGCGGGAGGGCCCTTTTACAATGAGCAGTTCTTC.

The chain has TRBV20-1 and TRBJ1-2, with 10 positions matching TRBD1. J was trimmed by 11 bases and V by 5 bases; bases with no gene match: 5. Germline loops: CDR1 DFQATT, CDR2 SNEGSKA (reference sequence). The CDR3 is 11 amino acids. CDR3 loop: CSAWDRGRYTF. The CDR3 nucleotides are TGCAGTGCTTGGGACAGGGGTCGTTACACCTTC.

The chain recombines TRBV27 with TRBJ2-1; 8 bases align to TRBD2. Germline V CDR1 and CDR2: MNHEY, SMNVEV (reference sequence). After removal of 3 bases from V and 7 bases from J, the junction contained 8 bases not matched to a gene. The CDR3 has 15 amino acids. CDR3 protein: CASSLYGRARNEQFF. For the CDR3, the DNA is TGTGCCAGCAGTTTGTACGGGAGGGCCCGGAATGAGCAGTTCTTC.

This clone has a single count. This chain connects TRBV4-3 to TRBJ2-2, with D tentatively TRBD2 (6 bases). The CDR3 contains 19 residues. Trimming took 2 bases from V and 4 from J, leaving 23 bases between them. Germline CDR1 is LGHNA and CDR2 is YSLEER. The CDR3 sequence: CASSQSGTATAGSTGELFF. The CDR3 nucleotides are TGCGCCAGCAGCCAATCTGGGACCGCCACTGCGGGGAGCACCGGGGAGCTGTTTTTT.

V and J are TRBV9 and TRBJ1-1; D ambiguous. The CDR3 is made up of 13 amino acids. The V end lost 1 base, the J end lost 1 base, and 5 bases lay between the germline ends. Germline V gene sequence: CDR1 SGDLS, CDR2 YYNGEE. The CDR3 sequence: CASSVQENTEAFF. CDR3 DNA sequence: TGTGCCAGCAGCGTACAGGAGAACACTGAAGCTTTCTTT.

The V and J genes are TRBV4-3 and TRBJ2-2, with D unresolved. CDR3 size: 12 residues. Trimming took 0 bases from V and 6 from J, leaving 2 bases between them. Germline assignment: CDR1 LGHNA and CDR2 YSLEER. CDR3 loop: CASSQDAGELFF. CDR3 DNA sequence: TGCGCCAGCAGCCAAGACGCCGGGGAGCTGTTTTTT.

The rearrangement joins TRBV10-3 to TRBJ2-1, with 7 bases fitting TRBD2. The ends lost 0 bases at V and 5 bases at J; junction bases unmatched: 4. This CDR3 has 15 amino acids. Germline V lookup: CDR1 ENHRY, CDR2 SYGVKD. The CDR3: CAISESGGRDNEQFF. The CDR3 nucleotides are TGTGCCATCAGTGAGTCGGGCGGGAGAGACAATGAGCAGTTCTTC.

This chain joins TRBV15 and TRBJ2-7; TRBD2 matches at 7 bases. Trimming took 0 bases from V and 1 from J; bases not matched to a gene: 9. The CDR3 sequence is 17 residues long. Germline CDR1 and CDR2: LNHNV and YYDKDF (reference sequence). The CDR3 here is CATSRDTGREASYEQYF. The DNA of the CDR3 is TGTGCCACCAGCAGAGATACAGGTCGGGAGGCTTCCTACGAGCAGTACTTC.

The gene calls are TRBV5-1 and TRBJ2-7; D not resolved. Germline CDR1 SGHRS, CDR2 YFSETQ. The CDR3 runs 16 residues. V dropped 1 base and J dropped 0 bases, with 14 bases sitting between them. CDR3 residues: CASSLLPGPNSYEQYF. The CDR3 bases are TGCGCCAGCAGCTTGTTACCGGGTCCTAACTCCTACGAGCAGTACTTC.